The 30 T cell receptor beta chains presented below share a single source sample, sequenced in a study of T cells in Graves' hyperthyroidism and ophthalmopathy. Amplified TCR beta CDR3 regions came from RNA transcripts. First-round RT-PCR with HTBI primers amplified the TCR CDR3 region. TCRdb analysed the multiplex PCR reads with MiXCR anew, one entry per CDR3 protein. The sample consists of a few hundred thousand distinct CDR3 sequences, over 12% of them appearing once. Sequences were obtained from blood. These TCRs come from a woman in her 50s with Graves' hyperthyroidism that later progressed to Graves' ophthalmopathy.

The sample holds many counts of this clonotype. The chain is built from TRBV28 and TRBJ1-6; 9 positions match TRBD1. Germline CDR1 MDHEN, CDR2 SYDVKM. The CDR3 length is 14 residues. Trimming took 4 bases from V and 10 from J; bases not matched to a gene: 5. The CDR3 DNA sequence: TGTGCCAGCAGTTCTACAGGGGGCCTATCACCCCTCCACTTT. Translating gives CASSSTGGLSPLHF.

This clonotype was observed many times. The CDR3 spells CASSPGDGRVYEQYF. CDR3 bases: TGTGCCAGCTCACCAGGTGACGGGAGGGTCTACGAGCAGTACTTC. The chain has TRBV18 and TRBJ2-7; 8 bases line up with TRBD2. Germline V gene data show CDR1 as KGHSH and CDR2 as LQKENI. With 2 bases clipped from V and 3 bases from J, the junction kept 6 bases outside the gene matches. The CDR3 extends over 15 amino acids.

In its sample, this clonotype was seen a few times. Being one base from a much bigger clone, this may be a read error. The CDR3 DNA sequence: TGTGCCAGCAGGGCCGACAGGAAGATTAGCCAAGAGGCCCAGTACTTC. As protein: CASRADRKISQEAQYF. The rearrangement uses TRBV28 and TRBJ2-5; D is possibly TRBD1 (6 bases). From germline, CDR1 is MDHEN and CDR2 SYDVKM. The CDR3 is made up of 16 amino acids. The full variable domain, in which reference TRBV28 and TRBJ2-5 provide the parts outside the CDR3, is DVKVTQSSRYLVKRTGEKVFLECVQDMDHENMFWYRQDPGLGLRLIYFSYDVKMKEKGDIPEGYSVSREKKERFSLILESASTNQTSMYLCASRADRKISQEAQYFGPGTRLLVL.

This clonotype has more than one count but fewer than ten. V gene TRBV5-4 combines with J gene TRBJ2-7; 7 positions agree with TRBD2. With 3 bases clipped from V and 6 bases from J, the junction kept 6 bases outside the gene matches. The CDR3 runs 13 residues. Per germline, CDR1 SGHNT and CDR2 YYREEE (reference sequence). The CDR3, as DNA: TGTGCCAGCAGCTGGGGGGGGGACGCCGAGCAGTACTTC. Protein product: CASSWGGDAEQYF.

This clonotype was detected ten times or more. The chain employs TRBV5-1 and TRBJ2-7, with 7 bases lining up with TRBD1. This CDR3 comprises 14 residues. The ends lost 4 bases at V and 2 bases at J; junction bases unmatched: 6. Looked up from germline, CDR1 is SGHRS and CDR2 is YFSETQ. The DNA of the CDR3 is TGCGCCAGCAGCACTTGGACAGGTGCCTACGAGCAGTACTTC. Protein: CASSTWTGAYEQYF.

This sequence joins TRBV19 and TRBJ2-5; D uncertain. Germline CDR1 is LNHDA and CDR2 is SQIVND (reference sequence). V shed 3 bases and J shed 2 bases, with 7 bases lying between them. This CDR3 spans 13 amino acids. The CDR3, as DNA: TGTGCCAGTAGTATTTCTCTACAAGAGACCCAGTACTTC. Residues: CASSISLQETQYF.

This clonotype has more than one count but fewer than ten. The J gene is TRBJ2-2, the V gene TRBV9, with 7 bases identical to TRBD1. This CDR3 spans 13 amino acids. Trimming removed 3 bases from V and 6 bases from J; junction bases left unmatched: 2. Germline V gene sequence: CDR1 SGDLS, CDR2 YYNGEE. In DNA, the CDR3 is TGTGCCAGCAGCGGACAGGGTCCCGGGGAGCTGTTTTTT. Amino acid sequence: CASSGQGPGELFF.

This clonotype was counted many times. The rearrangement joins TRBV7-3 to TRBJ2-2; 8 bases map to TRBD2. CDR1 is SGHTA and CDR2 is FQGTGA in the germline V gene. The CDR3 covers 14 residues. The V segment lost 5 bases and the J segment 6 bases; nucleotides outside the gene matches: 5. In nucleotides, the CDR3 is TGTGCCAGCAGCCAGGGACTAGAGGCCGGGGAGCTGTTTTTT. It specifies CASSQGLEAGELFF.

The table lists this clonotype with a few counts. The chain carries TRBV20-1 and TRBJ2-2, with TRBD2 as a possible D gene (5 bases). The germline gives CDR1 DFQATT, CDR2 SNEGSKA (reference sequence). The CDR3 spans 16 residues. Trimming left V 0 bases short and J 4 bases short, with 15 bases between. CDR3 sequence: CSARDALPRGTGELFF. CDR3 DNA: TGCAGTGCTAGAGATGCTTTACCCCGGGGCACCGGGGAGCTGTTTTTT.

There are many counts of this clonotype. The V call is TRBV11-2, the J call TRBJ2-5; unclear D gene. Germline CDR1 is SGHAT and CDR2 is FQNNGV. There are 13 residues in the CDR3. The V and J ends lost 2 bases and 1 base respectively, with 5 bases between them. The DNA of the CDR3 is TGTGCCAGCAGCTTAAACAGCCAAGAGACCCAGTACTTC. This translates into CASSLNSQETQYF.

The chain links TRBV9 to TRBJ1-3; possibly TRBD1 for D (6 bases). V lost 4 bases to trimming and J lost 4 bases, with 9 bases between them. The CDR3 length is 13 residues. CDR1 SGDLS and CDR2 YYNGEE come from the germline V gene. The CDR3 DNA reads TGTGCCAGCAGCACCGACAGGGGAAACACCATATATTTT. It specifies CASSTDRGNTIYF.

The gene calls are TRBV5-6 and TRBJ2-3; D perhaps matches TRBD2 (6 bases). There are 14 residues in the CDR3. The germline gives CDR1 SGHDT, CDR2 YYEEEE. Trimming removed 0 bases at V and 6 bases at J, with 11 bases between. CDR3 DNA sequence: TGTGCCAGCAGCTTGGGGGCGGGGAAGGATACGCAGTATTTT. It specifies CASSLGAGKDTQYF.

This clonotype was seen at least ten times. The V and J genes are TRBV28 and TRBJ2-3; 14 bases map to TRBD2. There are 18 residues in the CDR3. J lost 2 bases, V lost 8 bases, and 12 bases had no gene match. CDR1 and CDR2 (germline): MDHEN, SYDVKM. The CDR3 coding sequence is TGTGCCAGCGGAGGACTAGCGGGAGGCATCGTATCCACAGATACGCAGTATTTT. As protein: CASGGLAGGIVSTDTQYF.

This clonotype was counted at least ten times. The gene calls are TRBV30 and TRBJ2-2; D not resolved. Per germline, CDR1 GTSNPN and CDR2 SVGIG (reference sequence). CDR3 size: 14 residues. Trimming stripped 2 bases from V and 1 base from J, with 8 bases between. The CDR3 DNA reads as TGTGCCTGGAGTTCGAAGGGGAACACCGGGGAGCTGTTTTTT. It yields the protein CAWSSKGNTGELFF.

This clonotype was seen many times. The chain combines TRBV5-1 with TRBJ2-3; 11 bases match TRBD1. CDR3 length equals 17 residues. Germline V lookup: CDR1 SGHRS, CDR2 YFSETQ. The V segment lost 4 bases and the J segment 4 bases; nucleotides outside the gene matches: 11. DNA for the CDR3: TGCGCCAGCAGCCCAGGGACAGGGGGGGTTTTTCCAGATACGCAGTATTTT. Translated, it gives CASSPGTGGVFPDTQYF.

This chain joins TRBV24-1 and TRBJ1-2; D may be TRBD1 (5 bases). The CDR3 sequence is 13 residues long. The V end lost 1 base, the J end lost 8 bases, and 10 bases lay between the germline ends. Per the germline V gene, CDR1 is KGHDR and CDR2 is SFDVKD. The CDR3 nucleotides read TGTGCCACCAGTGATTTAGTCGGGGGAGGCTACACCTTC. Its protein is CATSDLVGGGYTF.

The sample holds many counts of this clonotype. The chain is built from TRBV24-1 and TRBJ2-7; D is perhaps TRBD1 or TRBD2 (5 bases each). Between the trimmed V and J ends, which lost 8 bases and 7 bases, there was a span of 17 bases. The CDR3 is 13 amino acids. Germline-derived CDR1 and CDR2 are KGHDR and SFDVKD. Here the CDR3 DNA reads TGTGCCACCAAAGGAGGAGCAGGGCGTGAGCAGTACTTC. Amino acids: CATKGGAGREQYF.

This clonotype was seen ten or more times. The J gene is TRBJ2-3, the V gene TRBV7-9; D is undetermined. This CDR3 has 12 residues. Germline V lookup: CDR1 SEHNR, CDR2 FQNEAQ (reference sequence). V was clipped by 2 bases and J by 3 bases, with 3 bases between them. Here the CDR3 reads CASSLKTDTQYF. The CDR3, as DNA: TGTGCCAGCAGCTTAAAGACAGATACGCAGTATTTT.

V and J are TRBV20-1 and TRBJ1-5; D uncertain. The germline CDR1 and CDR2 sequences are DFQATT and SNEGSKA (reference sequence). Trimming stripped 0 bases from V and 4 bases from J, with 4 bases between. The CDR3 has 12 amino acids. The CDR3 region has the DNA TGCAGTGCTAGAGATATGAATCAGCCCCAGCATTTT. Its protein product is CSARDMNQPQHF.

Comments on this clonotype: Given a much more abundant clone one base away, this may be a read error. This chain uses TRBV29-1 with TRBJ1-1; 9 nucleotides match TRBD1. The V gene's germline CDR1 is SQVTM and CDR2 ANQGSEA. V lost 6 bases, J lost 4 bases, and 6 bases stayed unmatched. The length of the CDR3 is 13 residues. CDR3 amino acids: CSVGTGLSTEAFF. CDR3 nucleotides: TGCAGCGTCGGGACAGGGCTGAGCACTGAAGCTTTCTTT.

This clonotype was picked up many times. The chain is built from TRBV28 and TRBJ1-2; D call uncertain. V shed 8 bases and J shed 8 bases, with 9 bases lying between them. The CDR3 extends over 10 amino acids. Germline values: CDR1 MDHEN, CDR2 SYDVKM. In DNA, the CDR3 is TGTGCCAGCGCCCTGAAAGGCTACACCTTC. Amino acid sequence: CASALKGYTF.

The chain links TRBV6-2 or TRBV6-3 to TRBJ2-6; no definite D call. From germline, CDR1 is MNHEY and CDR2 SVGEGT. The V and J ends lost 6 bases and 0 bases respectively, with 6 bases between them. CDR3 length equals 14 residues. CDR3: CASRINSGANVLTF. CDR3 sequence (DNA): TGTGCCAGCAGAATTAACTCTGGGGCCAACGTCCTGACTTTC.

This clonotype has at least ten counts. The gene calls are TRBV3-1 and TRBJ1-2, with 11 positions matching TRBD1. Germline CDR1 is LGHDT and CDR2 is YNNKEL (reference sequence). This CDR3 spans 17 amino acids. J gave up 5 bases and V 5 bases, and 13 bases lay outside the gene matches. The CDR3 nucleotides read TGTGCCAGCAGCGAGAACCCAGGACAGGGGGCGGGGTATGGCTACACCTTC. Translation: CASSENPGQGAGYGYTF.

This clonotype has at least ten counts. This chain's CDR3 is CSATHLGAGRPTYEQYF. As DNA, the CDR3 is TGCAGTGCCACCCATCTGGGGGCGGGGCGGCCGACCTACGAGCAGTACTTC. The chain joins TRBV20-1 to TRBJ2-7; D may match TRBD1 or TRBD2 (6 bases each). Germline V CDR1 and CDR2: DFQATT, SNEGSKA (reference sequence). The CDR3 consists of 17 residues. V was trimmed by 6 bases and J by 2 bases, leaving 26 bases between them.

This clonotype was recorded at least ten times. V is TRBV19 and J is TRBJ1-2; 7 bases line up with TRBD1. Germline V gene sequence: CDR1 LNHDA, CDR2 SQIVND (reference sequence). CDR3 length equals 14 residues. V lost 5 bases to trimming and J lost 8 bases; unmatched junction nucleotides: 11. The CDR3 is CASSPRTGMRGYTF. The DNA of the CDR3 is TGTGCCAGTAGTCCCCGGACAGGAATGAGGGGCTACACCTTC.

The chain recombines TRBV7-9 with TRBJ1-5; D is undetermined. The CDR3 extends over 14 amino acids. Trimming removed 6 bases from V and 1 base from J, with 10 bases in between. Per the germline V gene, CDR1 is SEHNR and CDR2 is FQNEAQ (reference sequence). This chain's CDR3 is CASSREGSNQPQHF. The CDR3 bases are TGTGCCAGCAGTCGAGAGGGCAGCAATCAGCCCCAGCATTTT.

This clonotype occurred a few times. This chain joins TRBV2 and TRBJ1-1, with D tentatively TRBD1 (5 bases). There are 15 residues in the CDR3. V dropped 5 bases and J dropped 3 bases, with 16 bases sitting between them. Germline-derived CDR1 and CDR2 are SNHLY and FYNNEI. The CDR3 sequence is CASSPHQGSYTEAFF. In DNA, the CDR3 is TGTGCCAGCAGTCCCCATCAGGGTTCCTACACTGAAGCTTTCTTT.

Here the CDR3 DNA reads TGTGCCAGCAGTGCGGACGGCCGCGGGAGCTATGGCTACACCTTC. Its protein is CASSADGRGSYGYTF. The V call is TRBV2, the J call TRBJ1-2; no clear D. Deletions cut 4 bases from V and 4 bases from J, with 16 bases between. Germline loops: CDR1 SNHLY, CDR2 FYNNEI. The CDR3 spans 15 residues.

This chain connects TRBV27 to TRBJ2-2, with TRBD2 matching 14 bases. V gave up 3 bases and J gave up 8 bases; unmatched junction bases: 5. The CDR3 is 16 amino acids. In germline, CDR1 is MNHEY, CDR2 SMNVEV (reference sequence). CDR3 coding DNA: TGTGCCAGCAGTTTTCGGGGACTAGCGGGAGCTGGGGAGCTGTTTTTT. Its protein product is CASSFRGLAGAGELFF.

This clonotype has at least ten counts. The chain links TRBV12-3 or TRBV12-4 to TRBJ2-6; D gene uncertain. Trimming took 2 bases from V and 1 from J, leaving 6 bases between them. This CDR3 region has 15 residues. The CDR3 loop reads CASSLFTSGANVLTF. Here the CDR3 DNA reads TGTGCCAGCAGTTTATTTACGTCTGGGGCCAACGTCCTGACTTTC.